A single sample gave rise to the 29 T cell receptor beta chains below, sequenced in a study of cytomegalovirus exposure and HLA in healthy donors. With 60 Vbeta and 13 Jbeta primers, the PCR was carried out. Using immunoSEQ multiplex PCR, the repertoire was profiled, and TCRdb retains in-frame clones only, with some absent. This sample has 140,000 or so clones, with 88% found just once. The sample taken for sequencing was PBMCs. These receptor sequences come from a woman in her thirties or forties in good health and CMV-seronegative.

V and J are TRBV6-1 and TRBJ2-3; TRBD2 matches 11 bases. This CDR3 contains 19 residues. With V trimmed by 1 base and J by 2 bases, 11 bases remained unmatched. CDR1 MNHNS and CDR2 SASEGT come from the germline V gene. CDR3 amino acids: CASSEDWALSGRVTDTQYF. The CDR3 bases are TGTGCCAGCAGTGAAGATTGGGCACTTAGCGGGAGGGTCACAGATACGCAGTATTTT.

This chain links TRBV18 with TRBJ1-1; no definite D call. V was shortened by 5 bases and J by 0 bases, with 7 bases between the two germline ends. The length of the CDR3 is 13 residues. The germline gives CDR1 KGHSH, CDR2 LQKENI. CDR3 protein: CASSYGVNTEAFF. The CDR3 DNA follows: TGTGCCAGCTCATACGGAGTGAACACTGAAGCTTTCTTT.

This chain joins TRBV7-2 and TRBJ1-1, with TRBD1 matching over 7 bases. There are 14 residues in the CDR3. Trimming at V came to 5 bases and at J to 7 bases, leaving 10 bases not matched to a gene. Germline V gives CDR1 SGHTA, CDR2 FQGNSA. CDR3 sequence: CASSASRQGVEAFF. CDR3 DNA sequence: TGTGCCAGCAGCGCCAGTCGACAGGGCGTTGAAGCTTTCTTT.

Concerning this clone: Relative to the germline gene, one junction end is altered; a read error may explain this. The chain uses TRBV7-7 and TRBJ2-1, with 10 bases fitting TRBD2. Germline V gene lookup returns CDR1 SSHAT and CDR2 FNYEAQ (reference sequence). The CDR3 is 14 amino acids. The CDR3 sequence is CASSLGTSDNEQFF. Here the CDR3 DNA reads TGTGCTAGCAGCCTCGGGACTAGCGACAATGAGCAGTTCTTC.

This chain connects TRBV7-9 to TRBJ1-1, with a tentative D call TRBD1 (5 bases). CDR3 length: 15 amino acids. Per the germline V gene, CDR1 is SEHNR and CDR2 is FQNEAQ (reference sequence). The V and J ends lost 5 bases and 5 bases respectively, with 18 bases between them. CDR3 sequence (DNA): TGTGCCAGCAGCCGCCTGAGCGGGGCTGGGACTGAAGCTTTCTTT. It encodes CASSRLSGAGTEAFF.

The DNA for the CDR3 is TGTGCCAGCAGTTTCAGGACAGTCACAACTAATGAAAAACTGTTTTTT. Translation: CASSFRTVTTNEKLFF. This chain joins TRBV28 and TRBJ1-4, with D perhaps TRBD1 (6 bases). Germline CDR1 is MDHEN and CDR2 is SYDVKM. The V end was cut by 3 bases, the J end by 0 bases, with 11 bases between. CDR3 length: 16 amino acids. Based on the CDR3 plus reference TRBV28 and TRBJ1-4, the full variable domain is DVKVTQSSRYLVKRTGEKVFLECVQDMDHENMFWYRQDPGLGLRLIYFSYDVKMKEKGDIPEGYSVSREKKERFSLILESASTNQTSMYLCASSFRTVTTNEKLFFGSGTQLSVL.

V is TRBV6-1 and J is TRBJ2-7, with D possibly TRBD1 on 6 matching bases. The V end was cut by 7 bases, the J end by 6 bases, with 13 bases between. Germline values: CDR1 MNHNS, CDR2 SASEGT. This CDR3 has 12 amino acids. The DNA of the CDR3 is TGTGCCAGCAATCTACAGGGTTCCGAGCAGTACTTC. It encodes CASNLQGSEQYF.

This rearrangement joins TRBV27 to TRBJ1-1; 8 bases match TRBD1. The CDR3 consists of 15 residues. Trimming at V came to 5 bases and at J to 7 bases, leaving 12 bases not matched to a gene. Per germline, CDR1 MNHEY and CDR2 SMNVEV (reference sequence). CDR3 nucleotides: TGTGCCAGCAGTCCTTTACAGGGGGTAGTGGTTGAAGCTTTCTTT. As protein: CASSPLQGVVVEAFF.

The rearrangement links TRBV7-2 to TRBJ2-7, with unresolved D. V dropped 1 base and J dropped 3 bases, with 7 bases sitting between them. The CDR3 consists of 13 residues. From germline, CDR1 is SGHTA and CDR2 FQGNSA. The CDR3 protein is CASSLDRFYEQYF. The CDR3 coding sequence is TGTGCCAGCAGCTTAGACAGATTCTACGAGCAGTACTTC.

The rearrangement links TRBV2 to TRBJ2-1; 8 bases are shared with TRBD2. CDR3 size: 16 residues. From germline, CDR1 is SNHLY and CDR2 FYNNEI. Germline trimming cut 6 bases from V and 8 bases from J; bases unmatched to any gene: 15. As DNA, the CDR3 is TGTGCCAGCAGGGAAAAAGCTAGCGGGTGGTCGGATGAGCAGTTCTTC. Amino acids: CASREKASGWSDEQFF.

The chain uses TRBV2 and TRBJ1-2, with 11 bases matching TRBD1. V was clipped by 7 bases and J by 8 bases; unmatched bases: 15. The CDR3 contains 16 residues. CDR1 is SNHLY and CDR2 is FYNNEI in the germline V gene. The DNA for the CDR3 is TGTGCCAGCATCCCGCTAACCGGACAGGGGGCCGGGGGCTACACCTTC. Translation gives CASIPLTGQGAGGYTF.

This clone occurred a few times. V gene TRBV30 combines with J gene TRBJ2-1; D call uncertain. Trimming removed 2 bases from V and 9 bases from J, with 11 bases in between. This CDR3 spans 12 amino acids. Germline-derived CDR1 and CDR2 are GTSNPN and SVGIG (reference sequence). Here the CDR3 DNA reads TGTGCCTGGAGTCGGTTTGCCATTGAGCAGTTCTTC. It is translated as CAWSRFAIEQFF.

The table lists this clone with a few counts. The CDR3 loop reads CASRSPGQGPLSSYEQYF. In DNA, the CDR3 is TGTGCCAGCAGATCTCCGGGACAGGGGCCCCTAAGCTCCTACGAGCAGTACTTC. This chain joins TRBV11-2 and TRBJ2-7; TRBD1 matches at 10 bases. With V trimmed by 6 bases and J by 0 bases, 14 bases remained unmatched. Per the germline V gene, CDR1 is SGHAT and CDR2 is FQNNGV. This CDR3 region has 18 residues.

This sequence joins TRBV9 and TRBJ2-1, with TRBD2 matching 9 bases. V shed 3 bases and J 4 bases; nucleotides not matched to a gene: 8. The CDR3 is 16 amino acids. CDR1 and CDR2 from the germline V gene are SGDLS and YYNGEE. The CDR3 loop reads CASSGGGLAGYNEQFF. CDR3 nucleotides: TGTGCCAGCAGCGGGGGGGGGCTAGCGGGGTACAATGAGCAGTTCTTC.

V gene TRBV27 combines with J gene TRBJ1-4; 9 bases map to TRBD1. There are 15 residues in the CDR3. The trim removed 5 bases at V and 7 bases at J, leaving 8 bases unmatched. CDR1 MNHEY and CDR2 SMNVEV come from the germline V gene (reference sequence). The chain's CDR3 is CASSPRTGVGEKLFF. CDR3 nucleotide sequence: TGTGCCAGCAGTCCCCGGACAGGGGTTGGTGAAAAACTGTTTTTT.

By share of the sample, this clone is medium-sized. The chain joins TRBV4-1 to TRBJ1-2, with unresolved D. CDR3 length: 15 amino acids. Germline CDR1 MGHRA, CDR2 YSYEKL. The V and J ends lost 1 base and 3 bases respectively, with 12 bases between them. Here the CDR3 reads CASSQVRLGDYGYTF. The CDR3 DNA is TGCGCCAGCAGCCAAGTCAGGCTCGGGGACTATGGCTACACCTTC.

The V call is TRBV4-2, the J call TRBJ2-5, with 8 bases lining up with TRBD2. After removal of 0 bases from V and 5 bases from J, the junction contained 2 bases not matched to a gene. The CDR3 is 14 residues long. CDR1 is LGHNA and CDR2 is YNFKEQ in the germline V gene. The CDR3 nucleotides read TGTGCCAGCAGCCAAGACCGGGGGGGGGAGACCCAGTACTTC. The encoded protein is CASSQDRGGETQYF.

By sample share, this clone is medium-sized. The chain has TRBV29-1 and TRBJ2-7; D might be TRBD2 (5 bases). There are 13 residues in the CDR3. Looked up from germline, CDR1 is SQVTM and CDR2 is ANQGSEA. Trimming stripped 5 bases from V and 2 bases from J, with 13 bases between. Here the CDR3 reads CSVQGPGTYEQYF. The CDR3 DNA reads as TGCAGCGTTCAAGGGCCGGGGACCTACGAGCAGTACTTC.

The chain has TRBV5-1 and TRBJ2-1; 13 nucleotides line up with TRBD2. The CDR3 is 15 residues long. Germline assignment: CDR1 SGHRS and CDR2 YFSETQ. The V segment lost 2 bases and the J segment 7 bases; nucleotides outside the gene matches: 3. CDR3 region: CASSLLAGGGNEQFF. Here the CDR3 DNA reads TGCGCCAGCAGCTTACTAGCGGGAGGGGGGAATGAGCAGTTCTTC.

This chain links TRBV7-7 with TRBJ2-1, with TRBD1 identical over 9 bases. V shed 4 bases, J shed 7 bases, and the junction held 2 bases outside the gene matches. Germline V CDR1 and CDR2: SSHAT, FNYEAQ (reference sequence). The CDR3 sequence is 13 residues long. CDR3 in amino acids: CASSSDRGNEQFF. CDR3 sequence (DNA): TGTGCCAGCAGCTCGGACAGGGGTAATGAGCAGTTCTTC.

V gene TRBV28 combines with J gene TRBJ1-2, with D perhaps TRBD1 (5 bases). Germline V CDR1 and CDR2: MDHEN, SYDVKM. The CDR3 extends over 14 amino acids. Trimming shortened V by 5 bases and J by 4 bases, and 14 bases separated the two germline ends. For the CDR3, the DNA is TGTGCCAGCAGTGAACCGACGGGGGGCTATGGCTACACCTTC. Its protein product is CASSEPTGGYGYTF.

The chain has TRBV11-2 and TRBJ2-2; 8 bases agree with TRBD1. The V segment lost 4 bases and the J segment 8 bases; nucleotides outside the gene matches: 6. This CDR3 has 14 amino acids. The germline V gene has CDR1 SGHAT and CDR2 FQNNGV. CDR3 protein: CASSSSGGPGELFF. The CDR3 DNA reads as TGTGCCAGCAGCTCCTCAGGGGGCCCGGGGGAGCTGTTTTTT.

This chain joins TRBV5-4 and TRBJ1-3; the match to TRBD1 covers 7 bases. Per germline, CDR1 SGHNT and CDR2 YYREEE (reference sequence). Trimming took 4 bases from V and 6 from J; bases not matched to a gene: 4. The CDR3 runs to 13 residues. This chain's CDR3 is CASSVDRANTIYF. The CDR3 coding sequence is TGTGCCAGCAGCGTAGACAGGGCAAACACCATATATTTT.

The CDR3 sequence: CASSLEYQTDTQYF. CDR3 sequence (DNA): TGCGCCAGCAGCTTAGAGTATCAAACAGATACGCAGTATTTT. V and J are TRBV5-1 and TRBJ2-3; no firm D call. V was clipped by 2 bases and J by 3 bases, with 10 bases between them. The CDR3 totals 14 residues. Germline loops: CDR1 SGHRS, CDR2 YFSETQ.

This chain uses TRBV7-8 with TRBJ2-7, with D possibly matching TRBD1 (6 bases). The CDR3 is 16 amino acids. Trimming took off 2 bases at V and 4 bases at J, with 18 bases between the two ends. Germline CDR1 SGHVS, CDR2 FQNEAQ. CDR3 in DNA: TGTGCCAGCAGCTTATGGGCGGGTGCCCAGGGGTACGAGCAGTACTTC. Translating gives CASSLWAGAQGYEQYF.

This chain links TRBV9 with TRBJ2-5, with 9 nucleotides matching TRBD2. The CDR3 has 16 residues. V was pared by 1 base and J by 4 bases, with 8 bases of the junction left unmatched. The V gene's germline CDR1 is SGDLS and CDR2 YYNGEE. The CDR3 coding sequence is TGTGCCAGCAGCGTAAGTCCGGGACTAGCTGGAGAGACCCAGTACTTC. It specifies CASSVSPGLAGETQYF. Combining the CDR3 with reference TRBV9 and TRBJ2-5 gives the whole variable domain DSGVTQTPKHLITATGQRVTLRCSPRSGDLSVYWYQQSLDQGLQFLIQYYNGEERAKGNILERFSAQQFPDLHSELNLSSLELGDSALYFCASSVSPGLAGETQYFGPGTRLLVL.

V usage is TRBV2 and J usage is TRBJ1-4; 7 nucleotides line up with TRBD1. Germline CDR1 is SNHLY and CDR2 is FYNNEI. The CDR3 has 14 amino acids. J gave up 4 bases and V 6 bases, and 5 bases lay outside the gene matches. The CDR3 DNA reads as TGTGCCAGCAGGGGGGACAGCCATAATGAAAAACTGTTTTTT. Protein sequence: CASRGDSHNEKLFF.

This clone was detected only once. In DNA form, the CDR3 reads TGTGCCAGCAGCCTCCGGACAGGGGGAAGGGGCACTGAAGCTTTCTTT. Its translation is CASSLRTGGRGTEAFF. The J gene is TRBJ1-1, the V gene TRBV13; 10 bases are shared with TRBD1. The CDR3 is 16 amino acids. V was pared by 5 bases and J by 4 bases, with 10 bases of the junction left unmatched. CDR1 is PRHDT and CDR2 is FYEKMQ in the germline V gene (reference sequence).

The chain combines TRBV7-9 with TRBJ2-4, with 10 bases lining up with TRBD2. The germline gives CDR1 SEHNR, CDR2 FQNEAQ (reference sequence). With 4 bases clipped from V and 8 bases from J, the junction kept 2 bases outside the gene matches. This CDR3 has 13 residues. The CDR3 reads CASSSSGSDIQYF. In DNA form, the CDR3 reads TGTGCCAGCAGCTCTAGCGGGAGTGACATTCAGTACTTC.